These 5 T cell receptor beta chains share one sample of origin, sequenced in a study of siplizumab effects on memory and regulatory T cells. The protocol was immunoSEQ multiplex PCR, while the TCRdb copy is restricted to in-frame clones and leaves out a portion. Seen here are over 95,000 clones, 90% to 95% observed once, and the top ten hold over 0.15%. The sequencing sample was made of non-Treg CD4+ T cells sorted from blood. These receptors all come from a human donor in good health.

This chain joins TRBV5-1 and TRBJ2-7; perhaps TRBD2 as D (5 bases). Germline loops: CDR1 SGHRS, CDR2 YFSETQ. CDR3 size: 14 residues. The ends were cut back, 1 base at V and 0 bases at J, with 8 bases in the middle. The DNA for the CDR3 is TGCGCCAGCAGCTTGCGGGGAAACTCCTACGAGCAGTACTTC. Amino acids: CASSLRGNSYEQYF.

The chain combines TRBV7-8 with TRBJ1-6; no firm D call. CDR3 size: 15 residues. V dropped 0 bases and J dropped 4 bases, with 7 bases sitting between them. The V gene's germline CDR1 is SGHVS and CDR2 FQNEAQ. For the CDR3, the DNA is TGTGCCAGCAGCTTAGCAGCCCTGTATAATTCACCCCTCCACTTT. This sequence encodes CASSLAALYNSPLHF.

V is TRBV6-5 and J is TRBJ1-2, with a weak D call TRBD1 (6 bases). Deletions cut 6 bases from V and 4 bases from J, with 9 bases between. This CDR3 is 12 amino acids long. CDR1 is MNHEY, CDR2 SVGAGI, per germline. CDR3 region: CASRLGAYGYTF. The CDR3, as DNA: TGTGCCAGCAGGTTGGGGGCCTATGGCTACACCTTC.

This rearrangement joins TRBV6-5 to TRBJ1-5; TRBD1 is a possible D gene (6 bases). The germline V gene has CDR1 MNHEY and CDR2 SVGAGI. This CDR3 spans 16 amino acids. The V end was cut by 0 bases, the J end by 6 bases, with 15 bases between. In DNA, the CDR3 is TGTGCCAGCAGTTACTCCGGCGGTCTGGGGGCTCAGCCCCAGCATTTT. Its translation is CASSYSGGLGAQPQHF.

This clone was seen a single time. The chain carries TRBV5-1 and TRBJ1-4; no clear D. Trimming pared 0 bases from V and 8 bases from J, leaving 11 bases between. This CDR3 spans 14 amino acids. The germline gives CDR1 SGHRS, CDR2 YFSETQ. CDR3 nucleotide sequence: TGCGCCAGCAGCTTGGGGGATCCTCCCGAAAAACTGTTTTTT. This codes for CASSLGDPPEKLFF.